This TCR beta chain is from a study of blood T cell repertoires in COVID-19. Study-wide background: The United States, Italy and Spain were the sources of the acute and convalescent COVID-19 samples.

V was cut by 4 bases and J by 1 base, with 19 bases left in between. The V gene's germline CDR1 is SQVTM and CDR2 ANQGSEA. The CDR3 consists of 16 residues. Methods used by the authors: Nucleated cell number was recorded as an estimate derived from reference gene primer amplification. Here immunoSEQ multiplex PCR was the method, and the copy in TCRdb shows in-frame clones only, minus some. That table is the source of V, J and clone size, and D and trimming were worked out from the DNA. The sample carries approximately 97,000 clones, 90% recorded once. The chain links TRBV29-1 to TRBJ2-5; perhaps TRBD1 as D (6 bases). This TCR came from a man aged 60-69 years with acute or convalescent COVID-19. The sample comprised peripheral blood. The CDR3 DNA reads TGCAGCGTTGTTCCGGGACACCTTTCAATCCAAGAGACCCAGTACTTC. Amino acid sequence: CSVVPGHLSIQETQYF.